One sample yielded the 10 T cell receptor beta chains listed below, sequenced in a study of T cells in Graves' hyperthyroidism and ophthalmopathy. Regions amplified from RNA transcripts were the TCR beta CDR3 regions. When the TCR CDR3 underwent first-round RT-PCR, the HTBI primer set was used. TCRdb used MiXCR to reprocess the multiplex PCR reads, holding one entry per CDR3 protein. The sample has 300,000 to 350,000 distinct CDR3 sequences, over 15% seen once. The material sequenced was blood. Every receptor here comes from a woman between 45 and 60 years old with Graves' hyperthyroidism.

This clonotype was picked up many times. CDR3 DNA sequence: TGTGCCAGCAGTGAAGCCCGCGGATACCCTTACAATGAGCAGTTCTTC. Amino acid sequence: CASSEARGYPYNEQFF. This chain joins TRBV6-1 and TRBJ2-1; D not resolved. The CDR3 has 16 amino acids. V was cut by 0 bases and J by 4 bases, with 13 bases left in between. In germline, CDR1 is MNHNS, CDR2 SASEGT.

This clonotype occurred a few times. The chain employs TRBV9 and TRBJ2-2, with D possibly matching TRBD1 (5 bases). Germline V lookup: CDR1 SGDLS, CDR2 YYNGEE. V was pared by 0 bases and J by 2 bases, with 11 bases between. The CDR3 spans 16 residues. The CDR3 DNA reads as TGTGCCAGCAGCGTAGACTGGACAACAAACACCGGGGAGCTGTTTTTT. This gives the protein CASSVDWTTNTGELFF.

This clonotype was seen more than once but under ten times. The V gene is TRBV6-1, the J gene TRBJ2-3; 14 positions agree with TRBD2. V shed 6 bases, J shed 5 bases, and the junction held 4 bases outside the gene matches. There are 15 residues in the CDR3. Germline values: CDR1 MNHNS, CDR2 SASEGT. The DNA for the CDR3 is TGTGCCAGCAGCACCGGGACTAGCGGGGGAGATACGCAGTATTTT. This gives the protein CASSTGTSGGDTQYF.

Ten or more counts support this clonotype. The chain carries TRBV11-2 and TRBJ2-7; no clear D. The CDR3 is 12 residues long. V was pared by 0 bases and J by 3 bases, with 3 bases between. CDR1 is SGHAT, CDR2 FQNNGV, per germline. The CDR3 sequence: CASSLEGYEQYV. CDR3 in DNA: TGTGCCAGCAGCTTAGAAGGCTACGAGCAGTACGTC.

The sample holds many counts of this clonotype. The chain combines TRBV6-1 with TRBJ1-2, with 11 bases lining up with TRBD1. CDR3 size: 16 residues. V lost 6 bases to trimming and J lost 3 bases; unmatched junction nucleotides: 9. Germline V gene lookup returns CDR1 MNHNS and CDR2 SASEGT. The DNA of the CDR3 is TGTGCCAGCAGAGAGGACAGGGGGCGCGCTCACTATGGCTACACCTTC. Amino acids: CASREDRGRAHYGYTF.

This clonotype was recorded at least ten times. The rearrangement joins TRBV6-1 to TRBJ2-7; D remains ambiguous. Trimming took off 6 bases at V and 4 bases at J, with 7 bases between the two ends. The CDR3 has 11 amino acids. The germline gives CDR1 MNHNS, CDR2 SASEGT. DNA for the CDR3: TGTGCCAGCAGCAGGTCATACGAGCAGTACTTC. It is translated as CASSRSYEQYF.

This clonotype appeared a few times. The V gene is TRBV3-1, the J gene TRBJ1-5; D is uncertain. Germline CDR1 reads LGHDT; CDR2 reads YNNKEL (reference sequence). V was trimmed by 1 base and J by 2 bases, leaving 6 bases between them. The CDR3 runs to 14 residues. DNA for the CDR3: TGTGCCAGCAGCCAAGGGCACGGCAATCAGCCCCAGCATTTT. Its protein is CASSQGHGNQPQHF.

J is TRBJ1-2 and V is TRBV29-1, with D perhaps TRBD1 (5 bases). V gave up 3 bases and J gave up 0 bases, with 14 bases separating them. This CDR3 has 15 amino acids. Germline V CDR1 and CDR2: SQVTM, ANQGSEA. The DNA for the CDR3 is TGCAGCGTTGATGATGGGGGGAGAGCTAACTATGGCTACACCTTC. Residues: CSVDDGGRANYGYTF.

This clonotype has more than one count but fewer than ten. The V gene is TRBV3-1, the J gene TRBJ1-1; D possibly corresponds to TRBD1 (6 bases). Germline CDR1 is LGHDT and CDR2 is YNNKEL (reference sequence). Trimming stripped 1 base from V and 5 bases from J, with 11 bases between. The CDR3 length is 14 residues. In DNA, the CDR3 is TGTGCCAGCAGCCAAGCTGGCAGGGGAACTGAAGCTTTCTTT. This encodes CASSQAGRGTEAFF. Full variable domain (remainder filled in from reference TRBV3-1 and TRBJ1-1): DTAVSQTPKYLVTQMGNDKSIKCEQNLGHDTMYWYKQDSKKFLKIMFSYNNKELIINETVPNRFSPKSPDKAHLNLHINSLELGDSAVYFCASSQAGRGTEAFFGQGTRLTVV.

This chain links TRBV24-1 with TRBJ2-2; 8 bases agree with TRBD1. The germline V gene has CDR1 KGHDR and CDR2 SFDVKD. V was pared by 6 bases and J by 7 bases, with 6 bases of the junction left unmatched. The CDR3 totals 14 residues. CDR3 DNA: TGTGCCACCAGTAGACAGGGGTCTAGCGGGGAGCTGTTTTTT. This codes for CATSRQGSSGELFF.